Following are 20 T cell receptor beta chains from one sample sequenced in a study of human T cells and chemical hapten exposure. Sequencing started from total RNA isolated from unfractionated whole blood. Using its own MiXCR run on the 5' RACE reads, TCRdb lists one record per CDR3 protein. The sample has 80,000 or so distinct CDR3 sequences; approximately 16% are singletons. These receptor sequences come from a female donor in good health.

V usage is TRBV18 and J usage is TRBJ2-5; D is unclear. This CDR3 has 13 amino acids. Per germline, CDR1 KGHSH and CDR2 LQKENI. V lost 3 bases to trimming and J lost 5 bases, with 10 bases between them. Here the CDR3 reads CASSPLVGETQYF. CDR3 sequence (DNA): TGTGCCAGCTCACCCCTGGTCGGGGAGACCCAGTACTTC.

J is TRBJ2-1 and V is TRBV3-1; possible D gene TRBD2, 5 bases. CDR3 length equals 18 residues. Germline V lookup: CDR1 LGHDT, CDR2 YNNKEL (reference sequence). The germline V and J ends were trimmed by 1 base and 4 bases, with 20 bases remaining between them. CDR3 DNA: TGTGCCAGCAGCCAAGTCCTTGGAAGCGGAGACTGGTACAATGAGCAGTTCTTC. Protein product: CASSQVLGSGDWYNEQFF.

The CDR3 bases are TGTGCCAGCGCTAGGTCGGGGGCGAGACCCAATTCACCCCTCCACTTT. It encodes CASARSGARPNSPLHF. This chain joins TRBV6-5 and TRBJ1-6; D possibly corresponds to TRBD1 (6 bases). CDR1 is MNHEY, CDR2 SVGAGI, per germline. The CDR3 extends over 16 amino acids. V lost 8 bases and J lost 7, with 21 bases in between.

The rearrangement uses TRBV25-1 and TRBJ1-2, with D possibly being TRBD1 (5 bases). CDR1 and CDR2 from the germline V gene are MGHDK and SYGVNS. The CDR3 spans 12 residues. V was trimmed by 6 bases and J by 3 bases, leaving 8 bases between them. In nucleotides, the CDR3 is TGTGCCAGCAGGGACATCGACTATGGCTACACCTTC. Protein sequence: CASRDIDYGYTF.

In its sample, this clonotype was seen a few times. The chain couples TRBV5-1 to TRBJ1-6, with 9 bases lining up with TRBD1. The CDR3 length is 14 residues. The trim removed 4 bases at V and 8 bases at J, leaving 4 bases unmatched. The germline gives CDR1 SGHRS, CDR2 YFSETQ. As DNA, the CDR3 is TGCGCCAGCAGCCTGGGGGACAGGGATTCACCCCTCCACTTT. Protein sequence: CASSLGDRDSPLHF.

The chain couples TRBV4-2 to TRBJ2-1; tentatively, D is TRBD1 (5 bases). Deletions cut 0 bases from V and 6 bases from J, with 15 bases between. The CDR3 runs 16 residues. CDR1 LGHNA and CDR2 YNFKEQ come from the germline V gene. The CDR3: CASSQEGQHRSNEQFF. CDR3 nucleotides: TGTGCCAGCAGCCAAGAGGGGCAGCATCGGAGCAATGAGCAGTTCTTC.

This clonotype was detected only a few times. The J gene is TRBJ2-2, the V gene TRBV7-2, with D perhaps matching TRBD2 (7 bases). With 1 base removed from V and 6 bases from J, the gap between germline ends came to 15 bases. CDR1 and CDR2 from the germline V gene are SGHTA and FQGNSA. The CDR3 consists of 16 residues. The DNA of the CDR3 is TGTGCCAGCAGCTTAGTGCGGGGGCAGGAAGCCGGGGAGCTGTTTTTT. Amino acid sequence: CASSLVRGQEAGELFF.

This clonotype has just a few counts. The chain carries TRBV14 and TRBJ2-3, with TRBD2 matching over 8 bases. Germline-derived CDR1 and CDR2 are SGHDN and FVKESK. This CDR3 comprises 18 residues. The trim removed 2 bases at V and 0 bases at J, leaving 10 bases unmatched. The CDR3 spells CASSQLSVAGGSTDTQYF. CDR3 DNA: TGTGCCAGCAGCCAACTTTCGGTGGCGGGGGGAAGCACAGATACGCAGTATTTT.

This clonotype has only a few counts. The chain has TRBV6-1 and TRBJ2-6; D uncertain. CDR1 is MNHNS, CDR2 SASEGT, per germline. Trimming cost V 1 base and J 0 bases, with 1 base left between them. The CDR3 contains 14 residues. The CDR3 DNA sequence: TGTGCCAGCAGTGAAGACTCTGGGGCCAACGTCCTGACTTTC. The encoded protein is CASSEDSGANVLTF.

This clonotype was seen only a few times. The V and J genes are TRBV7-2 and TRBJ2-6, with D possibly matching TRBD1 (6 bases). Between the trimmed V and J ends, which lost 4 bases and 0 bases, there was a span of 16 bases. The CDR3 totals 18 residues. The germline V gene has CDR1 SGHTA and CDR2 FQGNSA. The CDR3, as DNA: TGTGCCAGCAGCTCCCCAGGGGACGCCCGCTCTGGGGCCAACGTCCTGACTTTC. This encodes CASSSPGDARSGANVLTF.

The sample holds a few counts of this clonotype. The CDR3 loop reads CSARPSGTGNYGYTF. As DNA, the CDR3 is TGCAGTGCTAGACCCTCAGGGACAGGGAACTATGGCTACACCTTC. This sequence joins TRBV20-1 and TRBJ1-2, with 9 nucleotides matching TRBD1. J gave up 2 bases and V 2 bases, and 6 bases lay outside the gene matches. The CDR3 runs 15 residues. CDR1 and CDR2 from the germline V gene are DFQATT and SNEGSKA (reference sequence).

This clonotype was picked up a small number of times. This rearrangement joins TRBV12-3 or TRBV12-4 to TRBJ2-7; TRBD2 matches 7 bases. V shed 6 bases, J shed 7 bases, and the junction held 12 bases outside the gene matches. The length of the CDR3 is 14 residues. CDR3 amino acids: CASSAGTIPWEQYF. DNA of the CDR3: TGTGCCAGCAGCGCCGGGACTATCCCGTGGGAGCAGTACTTC.

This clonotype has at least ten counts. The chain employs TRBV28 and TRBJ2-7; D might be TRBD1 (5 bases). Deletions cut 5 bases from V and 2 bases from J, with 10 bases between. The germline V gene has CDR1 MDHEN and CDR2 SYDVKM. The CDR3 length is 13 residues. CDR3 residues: CASSPYRTYEQYF. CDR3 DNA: TGTGCCAGCAGTCCCTACAGGACCTACGAGCAGTACTTC.

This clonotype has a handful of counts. As DNA, the CDR3 is TGTGCCAGCTCACCAGGTGGGGGCCGACCTGGAAACACCATATATTTT. This translates into CASSPGGGRPGNTIYF. The rearrangement links TRBV18 to TRBJ1-3, with TRBD1 as a possible D gene (6 bases). Germline V lookup: CDR1 KGHSH, CDR2 LQKENI. The CDR3 length is 16 residues. The germline V and J ends were trimmed by 2 bases and 2 bases, with 13 bases remaining between them.

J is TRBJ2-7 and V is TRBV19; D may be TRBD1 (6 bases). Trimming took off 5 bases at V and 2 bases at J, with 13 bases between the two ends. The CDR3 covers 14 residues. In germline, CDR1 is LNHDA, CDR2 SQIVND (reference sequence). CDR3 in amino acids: CASSLDSGPYEQYF. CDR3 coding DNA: TGTGCCAGTAGTTTGGACAGCGGACCCTACGAGCAGTACTTC.

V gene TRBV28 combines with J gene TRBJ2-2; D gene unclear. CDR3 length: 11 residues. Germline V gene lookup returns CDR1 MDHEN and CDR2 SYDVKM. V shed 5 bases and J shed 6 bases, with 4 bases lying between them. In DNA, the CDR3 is TGTGCCAGCAGTCACTCCGGGGAGCTGTTTTTT. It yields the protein CASSHSGELFF.

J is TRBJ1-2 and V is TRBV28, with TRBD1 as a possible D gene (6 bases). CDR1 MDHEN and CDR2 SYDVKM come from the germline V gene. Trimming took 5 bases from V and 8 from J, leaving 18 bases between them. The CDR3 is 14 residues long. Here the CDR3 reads CASSLPGRGRGYTF. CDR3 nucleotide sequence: TGTGCCAGCAGTCTCCCGGGCAGGGGACGAGGCTACACCTTC.

The CDR3 loop is CASSLDPEGNTIYF. In nucleotides, the CDR3 is TGTGCCAGCAGCTTAGATCCAGAGGGAAACACCATATATTTT. The V gene is TRBV7-2, the J gene TRBJ1-3; D gene uncertain. Between the trimmed V and J ends, which lost 1 base and 4 bases, there was a span of 8 bases. Germline V lookup: CDR1 SGHTA, CDR2 FQGNSA. The CDR3 is 14 residues long. Drawing the rest from reference TRBV7-2 and TRBJ1-3, the complete variable domain is GAGVSQSPSNKVTEKGKDVELRCDPISGHTALYWYRQSLGQGLEFLIYFQGNSAPDKSGLPSDRFSAERTGGSVSTLTIQRTQQEDSAVYLCASSLDPEGNTIYFGEGSWLTVV.

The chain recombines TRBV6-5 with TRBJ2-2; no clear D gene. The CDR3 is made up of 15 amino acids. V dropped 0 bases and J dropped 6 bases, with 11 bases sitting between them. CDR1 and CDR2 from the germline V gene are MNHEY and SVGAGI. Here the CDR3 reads CASSYSGRTPGELFF. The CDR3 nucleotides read TGTGCCAGCAGTTACTCCGGCCGAACCCCCGGGGAGCTGTTTTTT.

The CDR3 sequence is CASSQANYEQYF. As DNA, the CDR3 is TGTGCCAGCAGCCAAGCGAATTACGAGCAGTACTTC. The V call is TRBV3-1, the J call TRBJ2-7; D unclear. The CDR3 consists of 12 residues. V gave up 1 base and J gave up 4 bases, with 5 bases separating them. Germline CDR1 is LGHDT and CDR2 is YNNKEL (reference sequence).